What follows describes a single T cell receptor (beta chain). J gave up 1 base and V 6 bases, and 6 bases lay outside the gene matches. Germline CDR1 is DFQATT and CDR2 is SNEGSKA (reference sequence). This CDR3 has 15 amino acids. Treg sorting used a CD4+CD25+CD127-/low gate. MiXCR was run by TCRdb on the 5' RACE reads, yielding one entry per CDR3 protein. Of about 57,000 distinct CDR3 sequences in the sample, more than 25% are singletons; the top ten hold around 2.1%. What was sequenced was tumor-infiltrating Tregs sorted from the breast tumor. This clonotype was sampled from a female donor with breast cancer. The chain recombines TRBV20-1 with TRBJ2-3; TRBD2 matches 11 bases. The CDR3: CSAPTSGGRTDTQYF. Written as DNA, the CDR3 is TGCAGTGCCCCCACTAGCGGGGGACGCACAGATACGCAGTATTTT.